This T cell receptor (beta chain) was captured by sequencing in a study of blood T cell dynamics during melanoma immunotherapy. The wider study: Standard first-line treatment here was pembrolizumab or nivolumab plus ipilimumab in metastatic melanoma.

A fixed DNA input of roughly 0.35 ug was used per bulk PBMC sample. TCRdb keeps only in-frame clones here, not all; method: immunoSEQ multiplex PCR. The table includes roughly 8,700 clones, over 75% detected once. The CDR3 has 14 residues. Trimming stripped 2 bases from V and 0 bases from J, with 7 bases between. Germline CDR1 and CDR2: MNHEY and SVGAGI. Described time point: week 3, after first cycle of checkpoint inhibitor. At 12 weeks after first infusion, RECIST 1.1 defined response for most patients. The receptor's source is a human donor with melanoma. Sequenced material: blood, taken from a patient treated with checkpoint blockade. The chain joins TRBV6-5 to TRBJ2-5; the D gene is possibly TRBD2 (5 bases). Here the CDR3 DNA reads TGTGCCAGCAGTTACGGCGGGTACCAAGAGACCCAGTACTTC. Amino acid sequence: CASSYGGYQETQYF.